This T cell receptor beta chain was observed in a study of shared clonotypes between healthy human individuals. Study as a whole: Per-donor plates numbered three CD4 naive, three CD4 memory, two CD8 naive and one CD8 memory.

The V gene end was trimmed by 5 bases and the J gene end by 0 bases; junction bases not matched to a gene: 7. The CDR3 totals 16 residues. The germline V gene encodes CDR1 SEHNR and CDR2 FQNEAQ (reference sequence). In the sorted-subset replicate PCRs, 200 ng DNA, around 32,000 T cell genomes, was used. The data were produced by immunoSEQ multiplex PCR, yet TCRdb's version contains in-frame clones alone and is incomplete. The sample includes about 2,500,000 clones, 85% to 95% seen only once; the top ten take around 0.14%. Donors comprised healthy HIV-negative adults lacking recent acute infections or vaccinations. As concerns this clone: This same CDR3 is encoded by further DNA sequences in the sample.

The receptor's source is a man between 18 and 35 years old in good health. What was sequenced was naive CD4+ T cells sorted from blood. The sample's subset: CD45RA+ positively selected. The chain carries TRBV7-9 and TRBJ2-3, with 8 bases matching TRBD1. CDR3 region: CASSLTGGFSTDTQYF. In nucleotides, the CDR3 is TGTGCCAGCAGCCTCACAGGGGGTTTTAGCACAGATACGCAGTATTTT.